Presented here are 25 T cell receptor beta chains from one specimen sequenced in a study of blood T cell repertoires in COVID-19. Profiling relied on immunoSEQ multiplex PCR, and the TCRdb table lists in-frame clones only, not all of them. The sample lists 60,000 to 75,000 clones, roughly 85% occurring once. What was sequenced was peripheral blood. All receptors derive from a man aged 60 to 69 with active or convalescent COVID-19.

The sample holds many counts of this clone. The V call is TRBV6-1, the J call TRBJ2-7; D unresolved. V gave up 1 base and J gave up 0 bases, with 10 bases separating them. The CDR3 loop spans 15 amino acids. Germline CDR1 reads MNHNS; CDR2 reads SASEGT. The CDR3 DNA sequence: TGTGCCAGCAGTGAAGTTCCAGGTTACTCCTACGAGCAGTACTTC. Translation gives CASSEVPGYSYEQYF.

V gene TRBV18 combines with J gene TRBJ2-5; 9 nucleotides line up with TRBD1. Trimming cost V 5 bases and J 5 bases; bases outside gene matches: 6. The length of the CDR3 is 14 residues. CDR1 is KGHSH and CDR2 is LQKENI in the germline V gene. The CDR3 loop reads CASSNGQGMETQYF. The CDR3 nucleotides are TGTGCCAGCTCAAACGGACAGGGGATGGAGACCCAGTACTTC.

The rearrangement links TRBV4-3 to TRBJ1-1; no firm D call. The length of the CDR3 is 14 residues. Germline CDR1 reads LGHNA; CDR2 reads YSLEER. V lost 0 bases to trimming and J lost 8 bases, with 13 bases between them. In DNA, the CDR3 is TGCGCCAGCAGCCAAGATGTTACGGGGTGGGAAGCTTTCTTT. Protein sequence: CASSQDVTGWEAFF.

The V and J genes are TRBV30 and TRBJ2-3, with TRBD1 matching over 10 bases. There are 15 residues in the CDR3. Germline V gene data show CDR1 as GTSNPN and CDR2 as SVGIG (reference sequence). Germline trimming cut 3 bases from V and 4 bases from J; bases unmatched to any gene: 7. The CDR3 DNA reads as TGTGCCTGGAGAAGGGGACAGGGGAGTCCAGATACGCAGTATTTT. The encoded protein is CAWRRGQGSPDTQYF. The full variable domain, completed using reference TRBV30 and TRBJ2-3, is SQTIHQWPATLVQPVGSPLSLECTVEGTSNPNLYWYRQAAGRGLQLLFYSVGIGQISSEVPQNLSASRPQDRQFILSSKKLLLSDSGFYLCAWRRGQGSPDTQYFGPGTRLTVL.

The chain joins TRBV2 to TRBJ2-7, with 10 nucleotides matching TRBD1. CDR1 and CDR2 from the germline V gene are SNHLY and FYNNEI. With V trimmed by 7 bases and J by 4 bases, 7 bases remained unmatched. The CDR3 totals 14 residues. CDR3 nucleotides: TGTGCCAGCAAGGACAGGGGGTTTTTTTACGAGCAGTACTTC. Its translation is CASKDRGFFYEQYF.

The chain joins TRBV7-9 to TRBJ2-1; D not certain. Germline V lookup: CDR1 SEHNR, CDR2 FQNEAQ (reference sequence). V was shortened by 2 bases and J by 5 bases, with 19 bases between the two germline ends. CDR3 length equals 17 residues. This chain's CDR3 is CASSLTLRHLDNNEQFF. The CDR3 DNA reads as TGTGCCAGCAGCTTAACCCTGAGGCATTTAGATAACAATGAGCAGTTCTTC.

This chain joins TRBV7-7 and TRBJ2-5; 9 bases line up with TRBD2. CDR1 SSHAT and CDR2 FNYEAQ come from the germline V gene (reference sequence). Trimming at V came to 4 bases and at J to 5 bases, leaving 2 bases not matched to a gene. This CDR3 has 13 residues. The CDR3 loop is CASSSSGGETQYF. DNA of the CDR3: TGTGCCAGCAGCTCCAGCGGGGGGGAGACCCAGTACTTC. Looking up the rest from reference TRBV7-7 and TRBJ2-5 gives the full variable domain: GAGVSQSPRYKVTKRGQDVTLRCDPISSHATLYWYQQALGQGPEFLTYFNYEAQPDKSGLPSDRFSAERPEGSISTLTIQRTEQRDSAMYRCASSSSGGETQYFGPGTRLLVL.

This clone has only one observation. The chain employs TRBV9 and TRBJ1-4; D not resolved. Germline V gene data show CDR1 as SGDLS and CDR2 as YYNGEE. CDR3 length: 16 amino acids. V was clipped by 4 bases and J by 0 bases, with 13 bases between them. CDR3 bases: TGTGCCAGCAGCCCGAGGCTATATACAACTAATGAAAAACTGTTTTTT. This translates into CASSPRLYTTNEKLFF. Complete variable domain (other parts from reference TRBV9 and TRBJ1-4): DSGVTQTPKHLITATGQRVTLRCSPRSGDLSVYWYQQSLDQGLQFLIQYYNGEERAKGNILERFSAQQFPDLHSELNLSSLELGDSALYFCASSPRLYTTNEKLFFGSGTQLSVL.

The chain links TRBV4-1 to TRBJ1-1; D might be TRBD1 (5 bases). Deletions cut 4 bases from V and 0 bases from J, with 12 bases between. Germline V CDR1 and CDR2: MGHRA, YSYEKL. CDR3 length: 15 amino acids. The CDR3 loop reads CASSRSATVNTEAFF. The CDR3 nucleotides read TGCGCCAGCAGCCGCAGCGCGACAGTGAACACTGAAGCTTTCTTT.

CDR3: CASRDPDSSYEQYF. The CDR3 nucleotides read TGTGCCAGCAGGGACCCGGACAGCTCCTACGAGCAGTACTTC. This chain joins TRBV27 and TRBJ2-7; TRBD1 is a possible D gene (6 bases). The V gene's germline CDR1 is MNHEY and CDR2 SMNVEV (reference sequence). Trimming pared 6 bases from V and 0 bases from J, leaving 12 bases between. CDR3 length: 14 residues.

The V gene is TRBV28, the J gene TRBJ1-3; 7 bases are shared with TRBD1. There are 15 residues in the CDR3. CDR1 is MDHEN and CDR2 is SYDVKM in the germline V gene. V was pared by 6 bases and J by 4 bases, with 9 bases of the junction left unmatched. The CDR3 DNA reads as TGTGCCAGCAGACCCACAGGGGAAGGAGGAAACACCATATATTTT. It specifies CASRPTGEGGNTIYF.

The rearrangement links TRBV4-1 to TRBJ2-3; a possible D gene is TRBD2 (5 bases). The V gene lost 4 bases and the J gene lost 0 bases, with 8 bases spanning the gap. Germline CDR1 reads MGHRA; CDR2 reads YSYEKL. The CDR3 contains 14 residues. The CDR3 is CASSRTGSTDTQYF. The DNA of the CDR3 is TGCGCCAGCAGCCGTACGGGGAGCACAGATACGCAGTATTTT.

The V gene is TRBV11-3, the J gene TRBJ2-5; D gene uncertain. Trimming pared 3 bases from V and 5 bases from J, leaving 10 bases between. The germline gives CDR1 SGHNT, CDR2 YENEEA. The CDR3 extends over 13 amino acids. The CDR3 region has the DNA TGTGCCAGCAGCTTGAGTTCCCGGGAGACCCAGTACTTC. Its translation is CASSLSSRETQYF. The complete variable domain, with remaining parts taken from reference TRBV11-3 and TRBJ2-5, reads EAGVVQSPRYKIIEKKQPVAFWCNPISGHNTLYWYLQNLGQGPELLIRYENEEAVDDSQLPKDRFSAERLKGVDSTLKIQPAELGDSAVYLCASSLSSRETQYFGPGTRLLVL.

The J gene is TRBJ1-1, the V gene TRBV28; 8 nucleotides match TRBD1. Germline CDR1 is MDHEN and CDR2 is SYDVKM. CDR3 length: 15 amino acids. The V segment lost 5 bases and the J segment 5 bases; nucleotides outside the gene matches: 10. The CDR3 DNA follows: TGTGCCAGCAGTATCCCGGGCAGGGGGCTTACTGAAGCTTTCTTT. Protein: CASSIPGRGLTEAFF.

The rearrangement uses TRBV6-1 and TRBJ1-2, with a tentative D call TRBD1 (6 bases). The CDR3 is 18 amino acids. Trimming removed 2 bases at V and 2 bases at J, with 21 bases between. Germline CDR1 is MNHNS and CDR2 is SASEGT. Here the CDR3 reads CASSEKLTMTGENYGYTF. The CDR3 DNA is TGTGCCAGCAGTGAAAAACTAACAATGACAGGCGAGAACTATGGCTACACCTTC.

This clone has a handful of counts. The gene calls are TRBV28 and TRBJ1-3; D is uncertain. V lost 3 bases and J lost 0, with 9 bases in between. The CDR3 is 15 residues long. The germline CDR1 and CDR2 sequences are MDHEN and SYDVKM. DNA of the CDR3: TGTGCCAGCAGTTTGCTGAGGCGCTCTGGAAACACCATATATTTT. This encodes CASSLLRRSGNTIYF.

V usage is TRBV5-1 and J usage is TRBJ2-5; D unresolved. This CDR3 comprises 15 residues. Trimming left V 0 bases short and J 2 bases short, with 11 bases between. CDR1 is SGHRS and CDR2 is YFSETQ in the germline V gene. The CDR3 nucleotides read TGCGCCAGCAGCTTGGACGTCAGGCATCAAGAGACCCAGTACTTC. It translates to CASSLDVRHQETQYF.

The chain combines TRBV4-1 with TRBJ1-1; D gene unclear. The germline gives CDR1 MGHRA, CDR2 YSYEKL. The CDR3 covers 14 residues. V gave up 4 bases and J gave up 4 bases, with 13 bases separating them. CDR3 coding DNA: TGCGCCAGCAGCCCGACCAGCGGAGGCACTGAAGCTTTCTTT. As protein: CASSPTSGGTEAFF.

This sequence joins TRBV10-3 and TRBJ2-1, with TRBD2 identical over 9 bases. V shed 7 bases, J shed 2 bases, and the junction held 3 bases outside the gene matches. The CDR3 has 14 residues. Looked up from germline, CDR1 is ENHRY and CDR2 is SYGVKD. CDR3 sequence (DNA): TGTGCCATCACCGGGACTAGCACCTACAATGAGCAGTTCTTC. Translating it yields CAITGTSTYNEQFF.

In the case of this clone: The same CDR3 also results from other DNA sequences found in this sample. The chain combines TRBV4-1 with TRBJ1-2; TRBD1 might be the D (6 bases). The CDR3 runs to 15 residues. Germline assignment: CDR1 MGHRA and CDR2 YSYEKL. Trimming took off 3 bases at V and 2 bases at J, with 13 bases between the two ends. Written as DNA, the CDR3 is TGCGCCAGCAGCCACGCCCCGGGGGGCAACTATGGCTACACCTTC. This sequence encodes CASSHAPGGNYGYTF.

The genes are TRBV2 and TRBJ2-3; D possibly corresponds to TRBD1 (6 bases). The CDR3 has 14 amino acids. Germline lookup yields CDR1 SNHLY and CDR2 FYNNEI. The ends were cut back, 2 bases at V and 2 bases at J, with 8 bases in the middle. CDR3 sequence: CASSEQGPTDTQYF. As DNA, the CDR3 is TGTGCCAGCAGTGAACAGGGGCCCACAGATACGCAGTATTTT.

The gene calls are TRBV5-4 and TRBJ2-2; 7 nucleotides match TRBD1. V lost 4 bases and J lost 7; bases outside the gene matches: 7. The CDR3 totals 14 residues. Germline lookup yields CDR1 SGHNT and CDR2 YYREEE (reference sequence). CDR3 sequence reads: CASSPLQGSGELFF. CDR3 DNA: TGTGCCAGCAGCCCGTTACAGGGGAGCGGGGAGCTGTTTTTT.

This clone was recorded a few times. The chain is built from TRBV7-6 and TRBJ1-2, with 12 bases aligning to TRBD1. The CDR3 has 14 residues. The junction had 2 bases not matched to a gene; V was cut back by 1 base and J by 8 bases. The germline V gene has CDR1 SGHVS and CDR2 FNYEAQ. CDR3 nucleotide sequence: TGTGCCAGCAGCTTAGGGGACAGGGGGCAAGGCTACACCTTC. Translation: CASSLGDRGQGYTF. The whole variable domain, filled in from reference TRBV7-6 and TRBJ1-2, reads GAGVSQSPRYKVTKRGQDVALRCDPISGHVSLYWYRQALGQGPEFLTYFNYEAQQDKSGLPNDRFSAERPEGSISTLTIQRTEQRDSAMYRCASSLGDRGQGYTFGSGTRLTVV.

This chain joins TRBV7-2 and TRBJ2-2; D is uncertain. Germline assignment: CDR1 SGHTA and CDR2 FQGNSA. The CDR3 spans 13 residues. V gave up 3 bases and J gave up 8 bases, with 10 bases separating them. This CDR3 reads CASSLVVAGELFF. In DNA, the CDR3 is TGTGCCAGCAGCTTGGTCGTAGCAGGGGAGCTGTTTTTT.

This chain joins TRBV5-1 and TRBJ2-3; D unresolved. Germline CDR1 is SGHRS and CDR2 is YFSETQ. The length of the CDR3 is 13 residues. The V end lost 1 base, the J end lost 5 bases, and 8 bases lay between the germline ends. The CDR3 loop is CASSLFSGDTQYF. DNA of the CDR3: TGCGCCAGCAGCTTGTTTAGTGGAGATACGCAGTATTTT.